This entry describes one T cell receptor (beta chain). The antigen remains undetermined. The CDR3 sequence is 15 residues long. V gave up 0 bases and J gave up 4 bases, with 12 bases separating them. The germline V gene encodes CDR1 LGHNT and CDR2 FRNRAP. The record originates from a study of shared clonotypes between healthy human individuals. Overall study: Donors, aged 18 to 49, were a couple of women and three men. Per donor, CD8 memory used one plate, CD8 naive used two, CD4 memory used three and CD4 naive used three. General study findings and limits: In several donors, about 5% of naive CD4 clonotypes appeared in common.

Splitting of each subset's genomic DNA was done evenly across several immunoSEQ plates. Here immunoSEQ multiplex PCR was the method, and the copy in TCRdb shows in-frame clones only, minus some. The sample holds roughly 2.5 million clones; about 92% are singletons and the top ten take roughly 0.13%. This receptor was taken from a man in his late teens or twenties in good health. The J gene is TRBJ1-2, the V gene TRBV12-5; D not certain. The material sequenced was naive CD4+ T cells sorted from blood. Stated subset: CD45RA+ positively selected. CDR3 bases: TGTGCTAGTGGTTTGGTATCGGGGTGGTTCTATGGCTACACCTTC. As protein: CASGLVSGWFYGYTF.